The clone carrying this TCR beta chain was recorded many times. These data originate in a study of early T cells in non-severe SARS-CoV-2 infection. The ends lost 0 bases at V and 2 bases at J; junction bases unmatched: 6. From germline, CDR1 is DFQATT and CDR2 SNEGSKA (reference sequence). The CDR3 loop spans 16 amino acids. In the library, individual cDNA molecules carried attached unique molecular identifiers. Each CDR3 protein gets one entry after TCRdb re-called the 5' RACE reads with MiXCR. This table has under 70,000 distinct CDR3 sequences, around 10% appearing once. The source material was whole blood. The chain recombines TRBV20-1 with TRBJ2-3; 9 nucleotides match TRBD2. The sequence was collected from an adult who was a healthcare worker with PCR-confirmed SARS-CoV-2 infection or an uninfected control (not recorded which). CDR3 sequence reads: CSARDELAGFTDTQYF. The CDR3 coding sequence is TGCAGTGCTAGAGATGAGCTAGCGGGGTTCACAGATACGCAGTATTTT.